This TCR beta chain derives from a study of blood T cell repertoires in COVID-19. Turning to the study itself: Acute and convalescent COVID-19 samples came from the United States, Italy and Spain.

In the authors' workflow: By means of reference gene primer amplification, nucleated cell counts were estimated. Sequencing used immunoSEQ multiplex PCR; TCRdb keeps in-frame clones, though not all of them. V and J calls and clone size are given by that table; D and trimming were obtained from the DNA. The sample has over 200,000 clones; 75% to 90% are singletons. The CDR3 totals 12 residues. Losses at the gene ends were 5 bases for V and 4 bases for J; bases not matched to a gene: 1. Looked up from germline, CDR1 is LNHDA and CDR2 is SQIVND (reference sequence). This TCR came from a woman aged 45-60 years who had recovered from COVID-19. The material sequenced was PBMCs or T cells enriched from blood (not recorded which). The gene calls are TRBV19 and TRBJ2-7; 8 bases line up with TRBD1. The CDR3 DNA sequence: TGTGCCAGTAGTGACAGGGGATACGAGCAGTACTTC. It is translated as CASSDRGYEQYF. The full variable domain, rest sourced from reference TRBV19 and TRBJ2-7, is DGGITQSPKYLFRKEGQNVTLSCEQNLNHDAMYWYRQDPGQGLRLIYYSQIVNDFQKGDIAEGYSVSREKKESFPLTVTSAQKNPTAFYLCASSDRGYEQYFGPGTRLTVT.